A selection of T cell receptor beta chains follows, all from one sample in a study of T-cell reconstitution after alpha-beta-depleted transplantation in children. Each CDR3 protein is one row after TCRdb ran MiXCR on the PCR reads. The data contain about 27,000 distinct CDR3 sequences, under 8% of them seen just once; the ten biggest clones take up about 7.3%. The sequenced sample was PBMCs, mostly from graft donor cells, obtained 180 days after TCRalphabeta/CD19-depleted stem cell transplant. The receptor set was obtained from a male patient aged 10 to 17 who had a stem cell transplant for acute myeloid leukemia, so the T cells may come from the graft donor. Both conserved end residues are part of each CDR3. D genes are given only for firm matches. The size of a clone is reported for some rows only, either as once, few or many, or as a class for expanded clones.

>-|15|-|TRBJ1-3|TRBV6-5
TGTGCCAGCAGTTCTCCGGGACCAACCGGAAACACCATATATTTT
CASSSPGPTGNTIYF
>-|16|-|TRBJ2-4|TRBV18
TGTGCCAGCTCATGCCAGGGTGTGCTAACCAAAAACATTCAGTACTTC
CASSCQGVLTKNIQYF
>TRBD2|15|-|TRBJ2-5|TRBV7-3
TGTGCCAGCAGCCCGAAAACGGGAGGCGGGGAGACCCAGTACTTC
CASSPKTGGGETQYF
>TRBD2|14|many|TRBJ2-1|TRBV11-1
TGTGCCAGCAGCTCAAGGACTAGCAGAAATGAGCAGTTCTTC
CASSSRTSRNEQFF
>TRBD2|16|few|TRBJ2-5|TRBV19
TGTGCCAGTAGTACCCCGGGACTAGCGGTTTGGGAGACCCAGTACTTC
CASSTPGLAVWETQYF
>TRBD1|15|many|TRBJ1-1|TRBV12-3/TRBV12-4
TGTGCCAGCAGTTTAGCTACAGGGGTGAGCACTGAAGCTTTCTTT
CASSLATGVSTEAFF
>TRBD1|19|many|TRBJ1-2|TRBV3-1
TGTGCCAGCAGCCAAGATCCATCCTCTCCGGGACAGAAAAACTATGGCTACACCTTC
CASSQDPSSPGQKNYGYTF
>TRBD2|15|many|TRBJ2-1|TRBV7-2
TGTGCCAGCACCTTTAGCGGGAGTACGTACAATGAGCAGTTCTTC
CASTFSGSTYNEQFF
>TRBD2|15|many|TRBJ2-7|TRBV5-6
TGTGCCAGCAGCGGATCCGGGACTAAGTCTTACGAGCAGTACTTC
CASSGSGTKSYEQYF
>TRBD1|16|many|TRBJ2-2|TRBV7-6
TGTGCCAGCAGCTTAGCGCTAGGGGGCAACACCGGGGAGCTGTTTTTT
CASSLALGGNTGELFF
>-|19|many|TRBJ2-2|TRBV27
TGTGCCAGCAGCTCCAGACCTCTCCAGACGTTCGGGGGCACCGGGGAGCTGTTTTTT
CASSSRPLQTFGGTGELFF
>TRBD1|14|many|TRBJ2-3|TRBV5-1
TGCGCCAGCCACCAGGGGGCCACGCTAGATACGCAGTATTTT
CASHQGATLDTQYF
>-|17|many|TRBJ2-3|TRBV6-4
TGTGCCAGCAGTGACAGTTTCGGCGGGCACTTAGCAGATACGCAGTATTTT
CASSDSFGGHLADTQYF
>-|14|many|TRBJ1-4|TRBV9
TGTGCCAGCAGCGTAGCCAGTACTAATGAAAAACTGTTTTTT
CASSVASTNEKLFF
>TRBD1|15|medium-sized|TRBJ2-1|TRBV29-1
TGCAGCGTTGAAGAGGGGGACAGGGTCTACAATGAGCAGTTCTTC
CSVEEGDRVYNEQFF
>TRBD2|17|many|TRBJ2-2|TRBV6-5
TGTGCCAGCAGCTATCCATCTAGCGGGAGGGCCACCGGGGAGCTGTTTTTT
CASSYPSSGRATGELFF
>TRBD1|17|many|TRBJ2-7|TRBV6-2/TRBV6-3
TGTGCCAGCAGTTCCCACCTCGGGGACAGATCAATGTACGAGCAGTACTTC
CASSSHLGDRSMYEQYF
>-|13|medium-sized|TRBJ1-1|TRBV10-3
TGTGCCATCAGCCAGCAAGTAGGCACTGAAGCTTTCTTT
CAISQQVGTEAFF
>-|14|-|TRBJ2-7|TRBV7-2
TGTGCCAGCAGCTTAGGCGTCGCTATCTACGAGCAGTACTTC
CASSLGVAIYEQYF
>-|14|many|TRBJ2-5|TRBV2
TGTGCCAGCAGTGAATTAACAGATTACCAGACCCAGTACTTC
CASSELTDYQTQYF
>TRBD2|18|many|TRBJ2-1|TRBV5-1
TGCGCCAGCAGCCAAGGGACTAGCGGGGGCGGCTCCTACAATGAGCAGTTCTTC
CASSQGTSGGGSYNEQFF
>TRBD1|15|many|TRBJ1-4|TRBV9
TGTGCCAGCAGCGTAGTCGGACAGGGCGGTGAAAAACTGTTTTTT
CASSVVGQGGEKLFF
>TRBD2|12|many|TRBJ2-7|TRBV6-6
TGTGCCAGCAGTTACGCGGGGGACGAGCAGTACTTC
CASSYAGDEQYF
>-|16|many|TRBJ2-2|TRBV7-9
TGTGCCAGCAGCTTAGGGAGCAGAATCAACACCGGGGAGCTGTTTTTT
CASSLGSRINTGELFF
>-|13|many|TRBJ2-7|TRBV6-2/TRBV6-3
TGTGCCAGCAGTTACATGTCAACCTACGAGCAGTACTTC
CASSYMSTYEQYF
>TRBD1|15|many|TRBJ1-5|TRBV6-5
TGTGCCAGCAGACCTATGGGACAGGGCCTTCAGCCCCAGCATTTT
CASRPMGQGLQPQHF
>-|14|many|TRBJ2-3|TRBV19
TGTGCCAGTTGCTTTGGACCCAGCACAGATACGCAGTATTTT
CASCFGPSTDTQYF
>-|15|many|TRBJ2-1|TRBV6-2/TRBV6-3
TGTGCCAGCAAAGAGGGGCGGGGCTCCTACAATGAGCAGTTCTTC
CASKEGRGSYNEQFF
>-|14|few|TRBJ2-3|TRBV7-2
TGTGCCAGCAGCTTATCAGGGGCCGGTGATACGCAGTATTTT
CASSLSGAGDTQYF
>TRBD2|18|few|TRBJ2-1|TRBV12-3/TRBV12-4
TGTGCCTTCAAGACCGGGACTAGCGGGAGCCGTTCCTACAATGAGCAGTTCTTC
CAFKTGTSGSRSYNEQFF
>-|15|many|TRBJ1-5|TRBV28
TGTGCCAGCAGTTTGTACAAAGTGGACAATCAGCCCCAGCATTTT
CASSLYKVDNQPQHF
>-|13|many|TRBJ1-2|TRBV7-2
TGTGCCAGCAGAACTGCGACAGAATATGGCTACACCTTC
CASRTATEYGYTF
>-|14|many|TRBJ2-7|TRBV5-1
TGCGCCAGCCGTACTAGCAGACTCTCCTACGAGCAGTACTTC
CASRTSRLSYEQYF
>TRBD1|14|-|TRBJ1-1|TRBV7-2
TGTGCCAGCAGCTTGCACAGGGGCGGTACTGAAGCTTTCTTT
CASSLHRGGTEAFF
>TRBD1|15|many|TRBJ1-5|TRBV28
TGTGCCAGCAATACCGGACAGGGGGCTATTCAGCCCCAGCATTTT
CASNTGQGAIQPQHF
>TRBD2|15|many|TRBJ2-5|TRBV12-3/TRBV12-4
TGTGCCAGCGCCGGGGGAGCGGGAGGGGGGGAGACCCAGTACTTC
CASAGGAGGGETQYF
>-|15|many|TRBJ2-7|TRBV6-5
TGTGCCAGCAGTTACTCGAATGGAGTCTCCTACGAGCAGTACTTC
CASSYSNGVSYEQYF
>TRBD2|17|many|TRBJ2-7|TRBV15
TGTGCCACCAGCAGAGTCTTACTAGCGGGGGCCTCCTACGAGCAGTACTTC
CATSRVLLAGASYEQYF
>TRBD1|15|many|TRBJ2-5|TRBV27
TGTGCCAGCTGGACGATCAGGGGGACCCAAGAGACCCAGTACTTC
CASWTIRGTQETQYF
>TRBD2|14|many|TRBJ2-7|TRBV12-3/TRBV12-4
TGTGCCAGCAGACCTAGCGGCCCCCTCTACGAGCAGTACTTC
CASRPSGPLYEQYF
>-|14|many|TRBJ2-2|TRBV20-1
TGCAGTGCTAAGGGAATAGCGAACACCGGGGAGCTGTTTTTT
CSAKGIANTGELFF
>-|13|many|TRBJ1-2|TRBV7-9
TGTGCCAGCGAGTGGGGCTATAATTATGGCTACACCTTC
CASEWGYNYGYTF
>TRBD2|17|many|TRBJ2-2|TRBV4-1
TGCGCCAGCAGCCAAGAGCGTAGCGGGCCCAACACCGGGGAGCTGTTTTTT
CASSQERSGPNTGELFF
>-|14|many|TRBJ2-2|TRBV25-1
TGTGCCAGCAGTGCCCAGTGGTTCACCGGGGAGCTGTTTTTT
CASSAQWFTGELFF
>-|15|medium-sized|TRBJ1-4|TRBV28
TGTGCCAGCAGTTTCGCTGGGGGCATTTTTGAAAAACTGTTTTTT
CASSFAGGIFEKLFF
>-|14|many|TRBJ2-3|TRBV5-1
TGCGCCAGCAGCTTGGATGCACCAACAGATACGCAGTATTTT
CASSLDAPTDTQYF
>TRBD1|14|many|TRBJ1-2|TRBV6-1
TGTGCCAGCAGTCCCGGGACAGCCTCATATGGCTACACCTTC
CASSPGTASYGYTF
>TRBD1|18|many|TRBJ1-5|TRBV28
TGTGCCAGCAGTTCAGCGGCCGGGACAGGGCGAAGGAATCAGCCCCAGCATTTT
CASSSAAGTGRRNQPQHF
>TRBD1|17|many|TRBJ1-1|TRBV25-1
TGTGCCAGCAGTGAGGAGGGGGCAGGCCGTATGAACACTGAAGCTTTCTTT
CASSEEGAGRMNTEAFF
>-|13|many|TRBJ2-7|TRBV28
TGTGCCAGCAGTTTACCCAAGACCTACGAGCAGTACTTC
CASSLPKTYEQYF
>-|14|many|TRBJ2-5|TRBV5-5
TGTGCCAGCAGCTTCGGTCGGAACCAAGAGACCCAGTACTTC
CASSFGRNQETQYF